The clone carrying this T cell receptor beta chain was detected only a few times. The sample comes from a study of T cells after yellow fever vaccination. From germline, CDR1 is MGHRA and CDR2 YSYEKL. CDR3 length: 14 residues. Trimming stripped 1 base from V and 7 bases from J, with 12 bases between. Via MiXCR, TCRdb re-called the 5' RACE reads, giving one row per CDR3 protein. The table has 100,000 to 150,000 distinct CDR3 sequences, roughly 15% seen once; the top ten hold 35% to 45%. The material sequenced was CD8+ T cells sorted from PBMCs, taken 5 days after the yellow fever booster vaccination. The genes are TRBV4-1 and TRBJ2-3, with no clear D. The sequence was obtained from a man between 18 and 35 years old who received the YFV17D yellow fever vaccine. The CDR3 is CASSQGNGGHTQYF. CDR3 DNA: TGCGCCAGCAGCCAAGGGAACGGTGGGCATACGCAGTATTTT.